The T cell receptor beta chain under discussion was sequenced for a study of T cell responses to AZD1222 COVID-19 vaccine. Study-wide results and caveats: Baseline serostatus was positive in only six AZD1222 recipients.

As to this clone: Its antigen remains unidentified.

This CDR3 contains 14 residues. Germline V gene sequence: CDR1 GTSNPN, CDR2 SVGIG (reference sequence). The V end lost 5 bases, the J end lost 0 bases, and 8 bases lay between the germline ends. Here immunoSEQ multiplex PCR was the method, and the copy in TCRdb shows in-frame clones only, minus some. Found here are tens of thousands of clones, 80% to 90% of them singletons; the top ten hold less than 3%. This specimen consisted of peripheral blood, obtained 28 days after the second AZD1222 dose. This chain uses TRBV30 with TRBJ1-6, with D unresolved. The TCR comes from an adult who received the AZD1222 COVID-19 vaccine. CDR3 nucleotides: TGTGCCTGGGGACGGAGCTCCTATAATTCACCCCTCCACTTT. Its translation is CAWGRSSYNSPLHF.